This T cell receptor beta chain emerged from a study of regulatory T cells in long-lasting Graves disease. Documented time point: newly diagnosed GD, antithyroid drugs for less than 3 months. With RNA extracted from PBMCs as input, the TCR library was made. This clonotype showed up many times. Its target is not known. Through Arm-PCR of CDR3 regions and iRepertoire HTBI primers, TCR beta libraries were built. Each CDR3 protein is one row after TCRdb ran MiXCR on the multiplex PCR reads. The sample lists more than 300,000 distinct CDR3 sequences, 16% occurring once. General study results and limits: Patients with persistent Graves' had lower TCR diversity than newly diagnosed patients.

The V gene end was trimmed by 4 bases and the J gene end by 5 bases; junction bases not matched to a gene: 12. Germline CDR1 SGHRS, CDR2 YFSETQ. This CDR3 has 15 residues. The same data also contributed to another study, on T cells in Graves' hyperthyroidism and ophthalmopathy. That work contributes: A model of 13 V-J features distinguished ophthalmopathy from stable hyperthyroidism.

This sequence originates from a woman younger than 35 with Graves disease. This rearrangement joins TRBV5-1 to TRBJ2-7, with 7 bases matching TRBD1. The source material was peripheral blood mononuclear cells (PBMCs), sampled at new diagnosis, from a patient treated with antithyroid drugs. CDR3 bases: TGCGCCAGCAGCAGGACAGGTTCTCTCTTCGACGAGCAGTACTTC. Its translation is CASSRTGSLFDEQYF.